This TCR beta chain was sequenced for a study of molecular identifiers for immune sequencing clone quantification. Naive CD8 T cells underwent sorting with the CD8+CD4-CCR7+CD45RA+ definition. MiXCR was run by TCRdb on the PCR reads, yielding one entry per CDR3 protein. The data contain about 40,000 distinct CDR3 sequences, about 18% of them seen just once; the ten biggest clones take up over 6%. Study-wide results and caveats: Identical TCR molecules can share a barcode, and this sharing could underestimate highly expanded clone sizes. Clones of above 20 RNA copies carried over 99% of effector molecules; in naive cells they carried under 1%.

Notes on this clonotype: Its antigen is unknown.

This sequence originates from a human donor in good health. Some libraries in this study had Jurkat cell RNA spiked in. The specimen was naive CD8+ T cells from blood, with Jurkat cell RNA spiked in. Subset: FACS-sorted CD8+CD4-CCR7+CD45RA+ naive T cells.

As DNA, the CDR3 is TGTGCCAGCAGCGTAGGAGGACAGGGGGGTTACGAGCAGTACTTC. This sequence encodes CASSVGGQGGYEQYF. The chain joins TRBV9 to TRBJ2-7; 10 nucleotides align to TRBD1. This CDR3 has 15 amino acids. Germline V gene lookup returns CDR1 SGDLS and CDR2 YYNGEE. V lost 0 bases, J lost 4 bases, and 4 bases stayed unmatched.